This T cell receptor (beta chain) is from a study of T cells expressing NK-cell markers (dated by TCRdb to between 2020 and 2021). For context, the study as a whole: Three sorted T-cell subsets (CD3+CD56+NKG2C+, CD3+CD56+NKG2C- and CD3+CD56-NKG2C+) from under ten donors had their TCR beta-chain repertoires profiled. The libraries were sequenced on Illumina HiSeq 2000/2500, MiSeq or NextSeq, producing 2 x 150 bp reads. Randomly selected healthy volunteers, three men and five women, were used as the eight sequenced donors. Seven of the eight sequenced donors were HCMV-seropositive and one was HCMV-seronegative.

The sequencer was an Illumina HiSeq 2000. 5'RACE template switching, by which a universal primer site and unique molecular identifiers were added, was used to make TCR beta cDNA libraries. cDNA synthesis was primed from the TCR beta constant segment, followed by two successive PCR amplification steps. Turning to the authors' computational methods: MIGEC was used to demultiplex reads and group reads by UMI, and MiTCR was used to assemble and quantify clonotypes. Only TCR cDNA sequences supported by at least two reads were kept to exclude erroneous sequences. Downstream repertoire analysis used the tcR package, and clonotypes were matched across fractions by CDR3 nucleotide sequence plus V segment. VDJmatch was used to annotate antigen specificity against VDJdb, with one amino acid substitution in CDR3 allowed. The reads, reprocessed by TCRdb, yield one row per CDR3 protein sequence and no DNA. Clone size and V and J calls follow TCRdb, not the original study. For this sample, the table gives a few hundred thousand distinct CDR3 sequences. Of the sample, approximately 1.5% is held by the ten largest clones.

What the research found in general, with its limitations: Those dominant clonotypes were again the most abundant among CD3+CD56-NKG2C+ cells in a handful of donors, at about 28.3-60.1%. For five or six donors, the dominant CD3+CD56+NKG2C+ clonotypes were among the top 10 CD8+ clonotypes and accounted for roughly 1.0-7.5% of CD8+ T cells. Whether the expanded NKG2C-expressing T cell clones were specific for HCMV antigens was left unclear.

CDR1 DFQATT and CDR2 SNEGSKA are derived from the germline V gene (reference sequence). The CDR3 holds 14 amino acids from the cysteine to the phenylalanine. The record lacks a DNA sequence. HCMV-specific IgG was detected in serum with a commercial ELISA kit to determine HCMV serostatus. Peripheral blood mononuclear cells were isolated from blood by Ficoll density gradient centrifugation. On this clonotype: Its specific antigen is unknown.

This receptor was obtained from a woman between 45 and 60 years old in good health. Donor details come from another sample of the same person, matched by shared clones. The chain was built from TRBV20-1 and TRBJ2-1; TCRdb gives TRBD1 as the D gene, but with no DNA this cannot be confirmed. The sequencing input was blood T cells: a sorted CD56 or NKG2C T cell subset, CD4+ or CD8+ T cells, or bulk PBMC T cells (not recorded which). The CDR3 protein is CSASPRVSYNEQFF.